The 27 T cell receptor beta chains in this list originate from one sample, sequenced in a study of cytomegalovirus exposure and HLA in healthy donors (dated by TCRdb to about 2017). Libraries were built with the immunoSEQ multiplex PCR assay. A mixture of 60 forward primers for TCR Vbeta segments and 13 reverse primers for TCR Jbeta segments was used in the multiplex PCR. Not all clones reach the TCRdb copy of this immuneACCESS table, which keeps in-frame sequences only. Checked studies attribute under half of the gap to unresolved V genes and leave the rest unexplained. The sample includes about 160,000 clones, with around 79% observed a single time. Of the sample, less than 9% is held by the ten largest clones. The sequenced sample was PBMCs. The receptors stem from a male donor in good health and CMV-seropositive.

The chain recombines TRBV19 with TRBJ2-7; a weak D match, TRBD1 (5 bases). Trimming pared 7 bases from V and 4 bases from J, leaving 23 bases between. CDR1 and CDR2 (germline): LNHDA, SQIVND (reference sequence). CDR3 length: 16 amino acids. This CDR3 reads CASTPRATGPRYEQYF. Here the CDR3 DNA reads TGTGCCAGTACCCCAAGGGCCACAGGCCCCCGGTACGAGCAGTACTTC.

This clone was picked up many times. The same CDR3 arises from other DNA sequences in this sample as well. The CDR3 sequence is CASSSGTATEAFF. For the CDR3, the DNA is TGTGCCAGCAGCTCCGGGACAGCCACTGAAGCTTTCTTT. The chain uses TRBV7-9 and TRBJ1-1; TRBD1 matches at 7 bases. V trimming: 4 bases; J trimming: 4 bases; junction bases outside the gene matches: 3. CDR3 length: 13 amino acids. Looked up from germline, CDR1 is SEHNR and CDR2 is FQNEAQ (reference sequence).

This sequence joins TRBV5-1 and TRBJ1-6, with 10 bases identical to TRBD1. The CDR3 sequence is 15 residues long. Germline CDR1 SGHRS, CDR2 YFSETQ. The V and J ends lost 4 bases and 10 bases, in that order; junction bases with no gene match: 8. The chain's CDR3 is CASSRQDRGYSPLHF. The CDR3 DNA follows: TGCGCCAGCAGCCGCCAGGACAGGGGGTACTCACCCCTCCACTTT.

J is TRBJ2-1 and V is TRBV7-3; 8 positions agree with TRBD2. This CDR3 is built from 16 residues. Germline CDR1 and CDR2: SGHTA and FQGTGA. The J segment lost 2 bases and the V segment lost 5 bases, leaving 8 bases of the junction unmatched. CDR3: CASSPLLAVPYNEQFF. The CDR3 region has the DNA TGTGCCAGCAGCCCCTTACTAGCGGTCCCCTACAATGAGCAGTTCTTC. Drawing the rest from reference TRBV7-3 and TRBJ2-1, the complete variable domain is GAGVSQTPSNKVTEKGKYVELRCDPISGHTALYWYRQSLGQGPEFLIYFQGTGAADDSGLPNDRFFAVRPEGSVSTLKIQRTERGDSAVYLCASSPLLAVPYNEQFFGPGTRLTVL.

This chain uses TRBV5-1 with TRBJ2-7; 11 bases match TRBD2. After removal of 3 bases from V and 0 bases from J, the junction contained 8 bases not matched to a gene. In germline, CDR1 is SGHRS, CDR2 YFSETQ. The CDR3 length is 17 residues. The CDR3 nucleotides are TGCGCCAGCAGCTCGCTAGCGGGGGGCCCGAGCTCCTACGAGCAGTACTTC. Its protein is CASSSLAGGPSSYEQYF.

This sequence joins TRBV7-3 and TRBJ1-2; D is possibly TRBD1 (6 bases). Germline CDR1 is SGHTA and CDR2 is FQGTGA. The CDR3 runs 15 residues. V shed 1 base and J shed 6 bases, with 15 bases lying between them. The CDR3 reads CASSLMPGVINGYTF. CDR3 nucleotide sequence: TGTGCCAGCAGCTTAATGCCAGGGGTAATCAATGGCTACACCTTC.

The chain couples TRBV12-5 to TRBJ1-3; D perhaps matches TRBD1 (6 bases). V was shortened by 9 bases and J by 0 bases, with 15 bases between the two germline ends. The CDR3 runs 15 residues. Per the germline V gene, CDR1 is LGHNT and CDR2 is FRNRAP. The CDR3 bases are TGTGCTAGCCTCCCCCAGGGGCTCTCTGGAAACACCATATATTTT. Translation: CASLPQGLSGNTIYF.

The sample holds one count of this clone. The chain links TRBV10-1 to TRBJ2-2; weak D call: TRBD1 (6 bases). Trimming cost V 4 bases and J 2 bases, with 14 bases left between them. The CDR3 extends over 16 amino acids. The germline CDR1 and CDR2 sequences are WNHNN and SYGVQD (reference sequence). The CDR3 nucleotides are TGCGCCAGCAGTGTATTTGACAGGAATAACACCGGGGAGCTGTTTTTT. Its translation is CASSVFDRNNTGELFF.

This sequence joins TRBV2 and TRBJ2-5, with no clear D. CDR1 is SNHLY and CDR2 is FYNNEI in the germline V gene. V dropped 6 bases and J dropped 0 bases, with 14 bases sitting between them. The CDR3 is 15 amino acids. This CDR3 is CASRLRHRDQETQYF. Written as DNA, the CDR3 is TGTGCCAGCAGGTTAAGGCACCGGGACCAAGAGACCCAGTACTTC.

The chain employs TRBV4-3 and TRBJ2-1; a possible D gene is TRBD1 (5 bases). Between the trimmed V and J ends, which lost 0 bases and 1 base, there was a span of 7 bases. CDR1 LGHNA and CDR2 YSLEER come from the germline V gene. There are 15 residues in the CDR3. The CDR3, as DNA: TGCGCCAGCAGCCAAGATGCAGGGTCCTACAATGAGCAGTTCTTC. It yields the protein CASSQDAGSYNEQFF.

The chain is built from TRBV4-2 and TRBJ2-2; possible D gene TRBD2, 6 bases. V was trimmed by 1 base and J by 6 bases, leaving 12 bases between them. Germline CDR1 and CDR2: LGHNA and YNFKEQ. The CDR3 has 15 residues. The CDR3 protein is CASSQGGVQAGELFF. The CDR3 coding sequence is TGTGCCAGCAGCCAAGGGGGGGTGCAGGCCGGGGAGCTGTTTTTT.

The J gene is TRBJ2-1, the V gene TRBV5-1; TRBD1 aligns across 9 bases. This CDR3 comprises 18 residues. The germline CDR1 and CDR2 sequences are SGHRS and YFSETQ. The trim removed 3 bases at V and 5 bases at J, leaving 15 bases unmatched. Here the CDR3 reads CASSSPGIRDRVDNEQFF. In DNA form, the CDR3 reads TGCGCCAGCAGCTCACCAGGAATTCGGGACAGGGTGGACAATGAGCAGTTCTTC.

The rearrangement links TRBV27 to TRBJ1-2; 7 positions agree with TRBD1. J gave up 4 bases and V 4 bases, and 9 bases lay outside the gene matches. Looked up from germline, CDR1 is MNHEY and CDR2 is SMNVEV (reference sequence). The CDR3 covers 15 residues. The CDR3 sequence: CASSWDTRGSYGYTF. The CDR3 DNA sequence: TGTGCCAGCAGTTGGGACACCAGGGGGTCCTATGGCTACACCTTC.

CDR3 amino acids: CASSQEAGGGIRYTGELFF. CDR3 nucleotides: TGCGCCAGCAGCCAAGAGGCAGGGGGCGGAATTCGATACACCGGGGAGCTGTTTTTT. The V gene is TRBV4-3, the J gene TRBJ2-2; 8 bases are a match to TRBD1. The germline V gene has CDR1 LGHNA and CDR2 YSLEER. CDR3 length: 19 residues. J lost 3 bases, V lost 0 bases, and 12 bases had no gene match.

The chain employs TRBV19 and TRBJ1-6; D may be TRBD1 (5 bases). CDR1 is LNHDA, CDR2 SQIVND, per germline (reference sequence). This CDR3 comprises 14 residues. V was pared by 7 bases and J by 9 bases, with 16 bases between. The CDR3 DNA is TGTGCCAGTACCATAGGGGCTTTGGGTTCACCCCTCCACTTT. Translation gives CASTIGALGSPLHF.

The V and J genes are TRBV11-2 and TRBJ2-7; D unclear. The CDR3 totals 11 residues. Looked up from germline, CDR1 is SGHAT and CDR2 is FQNNGV. The V and J ends lost 8 bases and 3 bases respectively, with 8 bases between them. CDR3 in amino acids: CASRLDYEQYF. CDR3 bases: TGTGCCAGCCGACTGGACTACGAGCAGTACTTC. Full variable domain (missing parts from reference TRBV11-2 and TRBJ2-7): EAGVAQSPRYKIIEKRQSVAFWCNPISGHATLYWYQQILGQGPKLLIQFQNNGVVDDSQLPKDRFSAERLKGVDSTLKIQPAKLEDSAVYLCASRLDYEQYFGPGTRLTVT.

J is TRBJ2-3 and V is TRBV7-9; 10 positions match TRBD2. Germline assignment: CDR1 SEHNR and CDR2 FQNEAQ (reference sequence). J was trimmed by 0 bases and V by 6 bases; bases with no gene match: 3. The CDR3 sequence is 15 residues long. CDR3 region: CASSSGGRSTDTQYF. In nucleotides, the CDR3 is TGTGCCAGCAGTAGCGGGGGGCGGAGCACAGATACGCAGTATTTT. The full variable domain, completed using reference TRBV7-9 and TRBJ2-3, is DTGVSQNPRHKITKRGQNVTFRCDPISEHNRLYWYRQTLGQGPEFLTYFQNEAQLEKSRLLSDRFSAERPKGSFSTLEIQRTEQGDSAMYLCASSSGGRSTDTQYFGPGTRLTVL.

The CDR3 DNA reads TGTGCCTGGAGCGCAACAGTCAGGGCCTATGGCTACACCTTC. Its translation: CAWSATVRAYGYTF. The chain is built from TRBV30 and TRBJ1-2; TRBD1 might be the D (5 bases). Trimming shortened V by 3 bases and J by 4 bases, and 15 bases separated the two germline ends. In germline, CDR1 is GTSNPN, CDR2 SVGIG (reference sequence). The CDR3 runs to 14 residues.

The genes are TRBV25-1 and TRBJ1-5, with D possibly matching TRBD1 (5 bases). There are 14 residues in the CDR3. Per germline, CDR1 MGHDK and CDR2 SYGVNS. V gave up 4 bases and J gave up 3 bases, with 10 bases separating them. CDR3 sequence reads: CASSGVRANQPQHF. The CDR3 nucleotides read TGTGCCAGCAGTGGGGTCAGGGCCAATCAGCCCCAGCATTTT. The whole variable domain, filled in from reference TRBV25-1 and TRBJ1-5, reads EADIYQTPRYLVIGTGKKITLECSQTMGHDKMYWYQQDPGMELHLIHYSYGVNSTEKGDLSSESTVSRIRTEHFPLTLESARPSHTSQYLCASSGVRANQPQHFGDGTRLSIL.

The chain is built from TRBV11-2 and TRBJ2-5, with TRBD2 as a possible D gene (6 bases). V was clipped by 4 bases and J by 1 base, with 16 bases between them. This CDR3 spans 16 amino acids. From germline, CDR1 is SGHAT and CDR2 FQNNGV. CDR3 protein: CASSSLLSSGQETQYF. In DNA, the CDR3 is TGTGCCAGCAGCTCTCTGTTGAGTAGCGGCCAAGAGACCCAGTACTTC.

The chain uses TRBV5-8 and TRBJ2-1; possibly TRBD1 for D (6 bases). The CDR3 extends over 17 amino acids. CDR1 and CDR2 (germline): SGHTS, YDEGEE. Deletions cut 0 bases from V and 6 bases from J, with 19 bases between. CDR3 coding DNA: TGTGCCAGCAGCTTGGCGAGGGGGTTCCTTCCGGGCAATGAGCAGTTCTTC. It codes for CASSLARGFLPGNEQFF.

This rearrangement joins TRBV5-1 to TRBJ2-5; D is ambiguous. The CDR3 extends over 15 amino acids. Trimming removed 3 bases from V and 3 bases from J, with 15 bases in between. Germline V gives CDR1 SGHRS, CDR2 YFSETQ. CDR3 in amino acids: CASSSVPGPEETQYF. In nucleotides, the CDR3 is TGCGCCAGCAGCTCGGTCCCAGGCCCCGAAGAGACCCAGTACTTC.

The chain employs TRBV19 and TRBJ1-2, with 11 bases identical to TRBD1. CDR1 and CDR2 (germline): LNHDA, SQIVND (reference sequence). The CDR3 loop spans 14 amino acids. V lost 8 bases and J lost 1; bases outside the gene matches: 3. CDR3 region: CASGTGGDNYGYTF. CDR3 DNA: TGTGCCAGTGGGACAGGGGGGGATAACTATGGCTACACCTTC.

This clone was seen only a few times. CDR3 amino acids: CASKEGVSEAFF. CDR3 coding DNA: TGTGCCAGCAAAGAGGGAGTGAGTGAAGCTTTCTTT. The V gene is TRBV6-5, the J gene TRBJ1-1; D remains ambiguous. Trimming left V 7 bases short and J 7 bases short, with 13 bases between. This CDR3 region has 12 residues. Germline lookup yields CDR1 MNHEY and CDR2 SVGAGI.

The chain carries TRBV9 and TRBJ2-1, with D perhaps TRBD2 (7 bases). Germline V CDR1 and CDR2: SGDLS, YYNGEE. The CDR3 is 15 residues long. V was clipped by 0 bases and J by 7 bases, with 14 bases between them. The DNA for the CDR3 is TGTGCCAGCAGCGTAGGGGGGGGGCTGGGAAATGAGCAGTTCTTC. This translates into CASSVGGGLGNEQFF.

V is TRBV2 and J is TRBJ2-7, with D perhaps matching TRBD2 (6 bases). This CDR3 is built from 12 residues. In germline, CDR1 is SNHLY, CDR2 FYNNEI. The CDR3 loop reads CATARGTYEQYF. As DNA, the CDR3 is TGTGCAACTGCGCGGGGAACCTACGAGCAGTACTTC.

The chain uses TRBV18 and TRBJ2-2; TRBD2 matches 11 bases. V lost 2 bases, J lost 4 bases, and 6 bases stayed unmatched. The CDR3 sequence is 17 residues long. The V gene's germline CDR1 is KGHSH and CDR2 LQKENI. The chain's CDR3 is CASSPTSGGQGTGELFF. CDR3 DNA sequence: TGTGCCAGCTCACCAACTAGCGGGGGACAAGGCACCGGGGAGCTGTTTTTT.